The clone carrying this T cell receptor beta chain was seen only a few times. Its antigen remains unidentified. The data stem from a study of T cell responses to AZD1222 COVID-19 vaccine. Only in-frame clones appear in the TCRdb table, and some are missing; sequencing was by immunoSEQ multiplex PCR. The table lists nearly 80,000 clones, 75% to 85% of them singletons. This CDR3 is built from 16 residues. Trimming removed 7 bases from V and 2 bases from J, with 19 bases in between. The germline V gene encodes CDR1 LGHNA and CDR2 YNFKEQ. Study observations and caveats: The donor group comprised mostly white British people and more females; the analysis possibly underestimated clonal diversity. Spike-specific TCR breadth and depth both grew after two AZD1222 doses. Baseline seropositives among AZD1222 recipients totaled only 5 to 7. Repertoires were obtained solely post-peak T cell response.

Material: peripheral blood, obtained on day 0 of AZD1222 vaccination. J is TRBJ2-3 and V is TRBV4-2; a possible D gene is TRBD2 (6 bases). This clonotype originated in an adult in good health. CDR3 in DNA: TGTGCCAGCACGACTGAGCCGGGACTCCACACAGATACGCAGTATTTT. This encodes CASTTEPGLHTDTQYF.